This TCR beta chain was found in a study of blood T cells in healthy people across ages. Study-wide background: Per two T cells, template switching captured roughly one barcoded beta molecule.

A second PCR of 7 to 11 cycles used a sample-barcoded 5' primer and a J-beta primer mix. TCRdb re-called the 5' RACE reads with MiXCR, one entry per CDR3 protein. The sample has over 700,000 distinct CDR3 sequences, 40% to 65% seen once. The source is a man older than 75 in good health. Sequencing input: blood.

CDR3 DNA sequence: TGCGCCAGCAGCTTGGCTCAGGAAAGGGAGACCCAGTACTTC. It is translated as CASSLAQERETQYF. This chain uses TRBV5-1 with TRBJ2-5; D is uncertain. Germline V gene lookup returns CDR1 SGHRS and CDR2 YFSETQ. V was trimmed by 0 bases and J by 5 bases, leaving 11 bases between them. The CDR3 extends over 14 amino acids.